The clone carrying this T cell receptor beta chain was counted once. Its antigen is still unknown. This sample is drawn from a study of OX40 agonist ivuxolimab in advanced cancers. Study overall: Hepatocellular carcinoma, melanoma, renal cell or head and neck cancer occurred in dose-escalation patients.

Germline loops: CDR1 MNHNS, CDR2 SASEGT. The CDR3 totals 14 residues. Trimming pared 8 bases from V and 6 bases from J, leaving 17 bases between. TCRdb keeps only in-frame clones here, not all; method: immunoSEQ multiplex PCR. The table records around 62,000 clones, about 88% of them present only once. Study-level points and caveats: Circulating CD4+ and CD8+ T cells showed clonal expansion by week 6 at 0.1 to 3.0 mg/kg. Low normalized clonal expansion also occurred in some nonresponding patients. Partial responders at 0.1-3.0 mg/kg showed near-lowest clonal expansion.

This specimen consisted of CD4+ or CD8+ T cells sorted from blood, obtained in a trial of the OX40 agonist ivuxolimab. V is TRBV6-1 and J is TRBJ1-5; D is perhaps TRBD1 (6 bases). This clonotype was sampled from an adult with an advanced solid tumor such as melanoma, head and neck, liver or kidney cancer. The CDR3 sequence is CASAGAGGSQPQHF. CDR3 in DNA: TGTGCCAGCGCTGGGGCTGGGGGCTCTCAGCCCCAGCATTTT.